Listed below are T cell receptor beta chains from one sample, sequenced in a study of human T cells and chemical hapten exposure. TCRdb re-called the RACE reads through MiXCR, storing one row per CDR3 protein. Of about 82,000 distinct CDR3 sequences listed, roughly 10% are singletons. This specimen was whole blood, taken in connection with sensitization to the hapten diphenylcyclopropenone (DPC). The receptors shown here come from a woman aged 45-60 years with alopecia areata. Some clones in this sample may be carry-over from other donors' samples. CDR3s include the opening cysteine and the closing phenylalanine or tryptophan. The order of the fields is V gene, D gene, J gene, clone size, CDR3 DNA, CDR3 protein. A D gene is named only where the DNA matches it firmly. Clone size is given for some rows only: seen once, a few or many times, or a class if the clone is expanded.

V: TRBV15
D: -
J: TRBJ2-5
size: -
DNA: TGTGCCACCAACCTAGGGTTGCCCCAGTACTTC
CDR3: CATNLGLPQYF

V: TRBV27
D: TRBD2
J: TRBJ2-3
size: -
DNA: TGTGCCAGCAGTTCACCCCCGCGGCTAGCGGGAGGGAGGAGCCCAGATACGCAGTATTTT
CDR3: CASSSPPRLAGGRSPDTQYF

V: TRBV30
D: TRBD1
J: TRBJ1-2
size: many
DNA: TGTGCCTGGAGCCCCGGGACAGTCTATGGCTACACCTTC
CDR3: CAWSPGTVYGYTF

V: TRBV9
D: TRBD2
J: TRBJ2-1
size: many
DNA: TGTGCCAGCAGCCATACTAGCGGCAGCTCCTACAATGAGCAGTTCTTC
CDR3: CASSHTSGSSYNEQFF

V: TRBV6-2/TRBV6-3
D: -
J: TRBJ1-4
size: -
DNA: TGTGCCAGCAGGACGGGGAAGACAACTAATGAAAAACTGTTTTTT
CDR3: CASRTGKTTNEKLFF

V: TRBV12-3/TRBV12-4
D: -
J: TRBJ2-6
size: many
DNA: TGTGCCAGCAGCCCCCTCGGGCGGTCCTCTGGGGCCAACGTCCTGACTTTC
CDR3: CASSPLGRSSGANVLTF

V: TRBV20-1
D: -
J: TRBJ2-3
size: few
DNA: TGCAGTGCTAGGGTGACGGGAGGCACAGATACGCAGTATTTT
CDR3: CSARVTGGTDTQYF

V: TRBV6-2/TRBV6-3
D: TRBD2
J: TRBJ2-7
size: few
DNA: TGTGCCAGCGCAACTAGCGGGAAAGCTCGGTACTTC
CDR3: CASATSGKARYF

V: TRBV27
D: -
J: TRBJ2-7
size: -
DNA: TGTGCCAGCAGTTTATCCCGCTCCTACGAGCAGTACTTC
CDR3: CASSLSRSYEQYF

V: TRBV29-1
D: TRBD2
J: TRBJ2-5
size: few
DNA: TGCAGCCTTCCATGGGGGGGAACCCAGTACTTC
CDR3: CSLPWGGTQYF

V: TRBV7-8
D: TRBD1
J: TRBJ1-5
size: -
DNA: TGTGCCAGCAGTAGAGACAGGGGGTTACAGCCCCAGCATTTT
CDR3: CASSRDRGLQPQHF

V: TRBV4-2
D: TRBD1
J: TRBJ2-1
size: few
DNA: TGTGCCAGCAGCCAAGATTTCGGACAGGGGCGCAATGAGCAGTTCTTC
CDR3: CASSQDFGQGRNEQFF

V: TRBV3-1
D: -
J: TRBJ2-7
size: many
DNA: TGTGCCAGCAGCCAAGGGTATTTGAAGGGGGAGCAGTACTTC
CDR3: CASSQGYLKGEQYF

V: TRBV6-1
D: -
J: TRBJ2-7
size: -
DNA: TGTGCCAGCAGTGAGGGGGGATACGAGCAGTACTTC
CDR3: CASSEGGYEQYF

V: TRBV12-3/TRBV12-4
D: -
J: TRBJ2-2
size: few
DNA: TGTGCCAGCAGTTTGGGGATCGGGGAGCTGTTTTTT
CDR3: CASSLGIGELFF

V: TRBV7-2
D: -
J: TRBJ1-5
size: many
DNA: TGTGCCAGCAGCTTACACAGATCTAGCAATCAGCCCCAGCATTTT
CDR3: CASSLHRSSNQPQHF

V: TRBV4-1
D: TRBD2
J: TRBJ2-7
size: many
DNA: TGCGCCAGCAGCCATACTACTAGCGGTTCCTACGAGCAGTACTTC
CDR3: CASSHTTSGSYEQYF

V: TRBV6-1
D: -
J: TRBJ2-7
size: many
DNA: TGTGCCAGCAGTGTGGGCCCAACCCGATCCTACGAGCAGTACTTC
CDR3: CASSVGPTRSYEQYF

V: TRBV7-9
D: TRBD2
J: TRBJ2-1
size: few
DNA: TGTGCCAGCAGCTTAAAGATTAGCGGGAACAATGAGCAGTTCTTC
CDR3: CASSLKISGNNEQFF

V: TRBV6-1
D: -
J: TRBJ2-7
size: -
DNA: TGTGCCAGCAGTGAAAACGCACGTTACGAGCAGTACTTC
CDR3: CASSENARYEQYF

V: TRBV7-8
D: TRBD1
J: TRBJ1-2
size: few
DNA: TGTGCCAGCAGCCAGACAGGGATTGGCTACACCTTC
CDR3: CASSQTGIGYTF

V: TRBV3-1
D: -
J: TRBJ2-3
size: -
DNA: TGTGCCAGCAGCCACCTCTCAGATACGCAGTATTTT
CDR3: CASSHLSDTQYF

V: TRBV29-1
D: TRBD1
J: TRBJ1-2
size: many
DNA: TGCAGCGTTGAAGATCGCGGACAGGGGGTCAACTATGGCTACACCTTC
CDR3: CSVEDRGQGVNYGYTF

V: TRBV20-1
D: TRBD2
J: TRBJ2-3
size: many
DNA: TGCAGTGCTAGAGTAGCGGGGTTCACAGATACGCAGTATTTT
CDR3: CSARVAGFTDTQYF

V: TRBV30
D: -
J: TRBJ1-1
size: few
DNA: TGTGCCTGGGTCCTGAACAGGAACACTGAAGCTTTCTTT
CDR3: CAWVLNRNTEAFF

V: TRBV10-3
D: -
J: TRBJ2-6
size: many
DNA: TGTGCCATCAGTGAGGCGGGCAGACGGATCTCTGGGGCCAACGTCCTGACTTTC
CDR3: CAISEAGRRISGANVLTF

V: TRBV4-3
D: -
J: TRBJ2-5
size: many
DNA: TGCGCCAGCCCTCCCCCCGCAGACCAAGAGACCCAGTACTTC
CDR3: CASPPPADQETQYF

V: TRBV20-1
D: -
J: TRBJ2-7
size: many
DNA: TGCAGTGCTCCAATCCGGGAGCAGCAGTACTTC
CDR3: CSAPIREQQYF

V: TRBV20-1
D: -
J: TRBJ2-1
size: many
DNA: TGCAGTGCTAGATCCCGTCAGGGGAGGGAGCAGTTCTTC
CDR3: CSARSRQGREQFF

V: TRBV7-2
D: TRBD2
J: TRBJ2-1
size: many
DNA: TGTGCCAGCACCCCATGGGGGGGAACCTACAATGAGCAGTTCTTC
CDR3: CASTPWGGTYNEQFF

V: TRBV18
D: TRBD1
J: TRBJ2-7
size: many
DNA: TGTGCCAGCTCACAACGAAAGGGACAGGGTAACGAGCAGTACTTC
CDR3: CASSQRKGQGNEQYF

V: TRBV10-2
D: TRBD1
J: TRBJ2-2
size: -
DNA: TGCGCCAGCTGGGACAGGGTCGCCACCGGGGAGCTGTTTTTT
CDR3: CASWDRVATGELFF

V: TRBV2
D: TRBD1
J: TRBJ2-2
size: few
DNA: TGTGCCAGCAGGCCGGACAGGGGACGTTCCGGGGAGCTGTTTTTT
CDR3: CASRPDRGRSGELFF

V: TRBV29-1
D: TRBD2
J: TRBJ2-1
size: many
DNA: TGCAGCAAGACCAGCGGGAGTGGTTACAATGAGCAGTTCTTC
CDR3: CSKTSGSGYNEQFF

V: TRBV14
D: TRBD1
J: TRBJ1-1
size: many
DNA: TGTGCCAGCAGCCGCCTCCGGGACAGCGACACTGAAGCTTTCTTT
CDR3: CASSRLRDSDTEAFF

V: TRBV6-5
D: -
J: TRBJ1-5
size: few
DNA: TGTGCCAGCAGTTACTCGGGGCACAGCTTTGAGCCCCAGCATTTT
CDR3: CASSYSGHSFEPQHF

V: TRBV29-1
D: -
J: TRBJ2-3
size: few
DNA: TGCAGCTTGCGTACTTACACAGATACGCAGTATTTT
CDR3: CSLRTYTDTQYF

V: TRBV7-8
D: -
J: TRBJ2-6
size: many
DNA: TGTGCCAGCAGCTTAGACACAGGGACGAGCTCTGGGGCCAACGTCCTGACTTTC
CDR3: CASSLDTGTSSGANVLTF

V: TRBV20-1
D: -
J: TRBJ1-4
size: many
DNA: TGCAGTGCTAAGTACACTGTAAGCGAAAAACTGTTTTTT
CDR3: CSAKYTVSEKLFF

V: TRBV20-1
D: -
J: TRBJ2-2
size: many
DNA: TGCAGTGCTAGGGACCGGGACCAGGGCACCGGGGAGCTGTTTTTT
CDR3: CSARDRDQGTGELFF